One sample yielded the 9 T cell receptor beta chains listed below, sequenced in a study of blood T cell repertoires in COVID-19. Clones were read by immunoSEQ multiplex PCR, and TCRdb kept only the in-frame ones, dropping some. The table lists about 160,000 clones, over 70% of them singletons, with roughly 9% in the top ten. Sequencing was done on a sample of peripheral blood. These receptors were taken from a woman of 80 years or more with active or convalescent COVID-19.

The rearrangement links TRBV12-5 to TRBJ1-5; 8 bases map to TRBD1. V lost 4 bases to trimming and J lost 8 bases; unmatched junction nucleotides: 10. This CDR3 is built from 15 residues. Looked up from germline, CDR1 is LGHNT and CDR2 is FRNRAP. Here the CDR3 DNA reads TGTGCTAGTGGTTCGCCGACAGGGGTGGGGGAGCCCCAGCATTTT. It codes for CASGSPTGVGEPQHF. The complete variable domain, with remaining parts taken from reference TRBV12-5 and TRBJ1-5, reads DARVTQTPRHKVTEMGQEVTMRCQPILGHNTVFWYRQTMMQGLELLAYFRNRAPLDDSGMPKDRFSAEMPDATLATLKIQPSEPRDSAVYFCASGSPTGVGEPQHFGDGTRLSIL.

There are a few counts of this clone. The chain employs TRBV19 and TRBJ1-6; TRBD1 is a possible D gene (6 bases). The CDR3 is 14 amino acids. Trimming shortened V by 7 bases and J by 8 bases, and 15 bases separated the two germline ends. CDR1 and CDR2 (germline): LNHDA, SQIVND (reference sequence). The CDR3 here is CASKGGEHYSPLHF. As DNA, the CDR3 is TGTGCCAGTAAGGGGGGGGAGCATTATTCACCCCTCCACTTT. The entire variable domain, with the rest obtained from reference TRBV19 and TRBJ1-6, is as follows: DGGITQSPKYLFRKEGQNVTLSCEQNLNHDAMYWYRQDPGQGLRLIYYSQIVNDFQKGDIAEGYSVSREKKESFPLTVTSAQKNPTAFYLCASKGGEHYSPLHFGNGTRLTVT.

J is TRBJ2-1 and V is TRBV5-5, with 7 bases fitting TRBD2. With V trimmed by 5 bases and J by 1 base, 3 bases remained unmatched. Looked up from germline, CDR1 is SGHKS and CDR2 is YYEKEE (reference sequence). The CDR3 is 14 amino acids. CDR3 amino acids: CASSLGGSYNEQFF. CDR3 bases: TGTGCCAGCAGTCTGGGGGGGTCCTACAATGAGCAGTTCTTC. The full variable domain, completed using reference TRBV5-5 and TRBJ2-1, is DAGVTQSPTHLIKTRGQQVTLRCSPISGHKSVSWYQQVLGQGPQFIFQYYEKEERGRGNFPDRFSARQFPNYSSELNVNALLLGDSALYLCASSLGGSYNEQFFGPGTRLTVL.

The V call is TRBV4-2, the J call TRBJ1-3; D unresolved. V was pared by 1 base and J by 4 bases, with 2 bases between. The CDR3 length is 12 residues. Germline CDR1 reads LGHNA; CDR2 reads YNFKEQ. CDR3 in amino acids: CASSQAGNTIYF. The DNA for the CDR3 is TGTGCCAGCAGCCAAGCGGGAAACACCATATATTTT.

The chain links TRBV29-1 to TRBJ1-2; possible D gene TRBD1, 6 bases. V lost 6 bases and J 3 bases, leaving 20 bases between the germline ends. CDR1 SQVTM and CDR2 ANQGSEA come from the germline V gene. CDR3 size: 15 residues. For the CDR3, the DNA is TGCAGCGTGCGGACGGGCAGGGGTGGCGACTATGGCTACACCTTC. Its translation: CSVRTGRGGDYGYTF.

The J gene is TRBJ2-1, the V gene TRBV10-3; D is undetermined. Looked up from germline, CDR1 is ENHRY and CDR2 is SYGVKD. The ends were cut back, 6 bases at V and 0 bases at J, with 6 bases in the middle. The CDR3 has 13 residues. This CDR3 reads CAISGVSYNEQFF. Here the CDR3 DNA reads TGTGCCATCAGCGGTGTCTCCTACAATGAGCAGTTCTTC.

The rearrangement links TRBV4-3 to TRBJ2-3; D gene ambiguous. This CDR3 is built from 14 residues. With 0 bases removed from V and 4 bases from J, the gap between germline ends came to 8 bases. The V gene's germline CDR1 is LGHNA and CDR2 YSLEER. CDR3 DNA sequence: TGCGCCAGCAGCCAAGACTCGGTCGCAGATACGCAGTATTTT. Its protein is CASSQDSVADTQYF.

The gene calls are TRBV13 and TRBJ2-4; possible D gene TRBD2, 6 bases. Germline CDR1 PRHDT, CDR2 FYEKMQ (reference sequence). There are 16 residues in the CDR3. V was trimmed by 3 bases and J by 2 bases, leaving 14 bases between them. The CDR3 protein is CASSLRAGGSKNIQYF. CDR3 coding DNA: TGTGCCAGCAGCTTGAGGGCCGGGGGTTCCAAAAACATTCAGTACTTC.

In DNA form, the CDR3 reads TGTGCCAGCAGCCCGACAGGGGGAACTGAAGCTTTCTTT. Amino acid sequence: CASSPTGGTEAFF. The J gene is TRBJ1-1, the V gene TRBV2, with 9 bases fitting TRBD1. The ends lost 6 bases at V and 5 bases at J; junction bases unmatched: 4. There are 13 residues in the CDR3. The V gene's germline CDR1 is SNHLY and CDR2 FYNNEI.